Presented here are 18 T cell receptor beta chains from one specimen sequenced in a study of T-cell memory formation after mild COVID-19 (dated by TCRdb to about 2021). Libraries came from 5' RACE. The reads were generated on an Illumina NovaSeq 6000. Starting from the raw public reads, TCRdb applied fastp trimming at Q25, assembled clones with MiXCR and retained in-frame beta chains. Each CDR3 protein appears once, grouped with its most common genes and DNA. The sample contains about 45,000 distinct CDR3 sequences, 7.3% of them found a single time. Roughly 1.4% of the sample is held by the ten biggest clonotypes. Source material: PBMCs or a T cell subset sorted from them (not recorded which). These receptors were taken from a man between 18 and 35 years old who had mild COVID-19 (a few samples of this study predate the infection). The sample titles of this study are shuffled in the database, so cell type and time point are left out; the donor was told from shared clones.

The V call is TRBV14, the J call TRBJ2-5; TRBD1 might be the D (5 bases). V was clipped by 4 bases and J by 6 bases, with 12 bases between them. The germline V gene encodes CDR1 SGHDN and CDR2 FVKESK. The CDR3 consists of 13 residues. CDR3 region: CASSRDSRQTQYF. DNA of the CDR3: TGTGCCAGCAGCCGCGACAGCCGACAGACCCAGTACTTC.

A few counts support this clonotype. The chain has TRBV11-2 and TRBJ1-4; D gene ambiguous. This CDR3 comprises 13 residues. V was clipped by 6 bases and J by 2 bases, with 7 bases between them. Germline loops: CDR1 SGHAT, CDR2 FQNNGV. The CDR3 protein is CASSGVTNEKLFF. The CDR3 region has the DNA TGTGCCAGCAGTGGGGTTACTAATGAAAAACTGTTTTTT.

This clonotype was found a few times. This chain connects TRBV24-1 to TRBJ2-3; 9 bases fit TRBD1. V lost 5 bases and J lost 2; bases outside the gene matches: 7. This CDR3 is built from 16 residues. Germline V gives CDR1 KGHDR, CDR2 SFDVKD. In DNA form, the CDR3 reads TGTGCCACCAGTGGCCCGGGACAGGGCTACACAGATACGCAGTATTTT. Protein product: CATSGPGQGYTDTQYF.

This chain links TRBV5-4 with TRBJ1-2; no firm D call. The CDR3 spans 14 residues. With 2 bases removed from V and 4 bases from J, the gap between germline ends came to 12 bases. CDR1 is SGHNT, CDR2 YYREEE, per germline (reference sequence). The CDR3 loop reads CASSLEVNVYGYTF. CDR3 nucleotides: TGTGCCAGCAGCTTAGAGGTCAATGTCTATGGCTACACCTTC.

V gene TRBV18 combines with J gene TRBJ1-1; D unresolved. This CDR3 comprises 12 residues. V was trimmed by 8 bases and J by 3 bases, leaving 10 bases between them. CDR1 and CDR2 (germline): KGHSH, LQKENI. For the CDR3, the DNA is TGTGCCAGCACGAGGAGGGACACTGAAGCTTTCTTT. Encoded protein: CASTRRDTEAFF.

In this sample, this clonotype turned up many times. The chain uses TRBV10-3 and TRBJ2-3; 12 bases align to TRBD2. The CDR3 covers 16 residues. The J segment lost 8 bases and the V segment lost 6 bases, leaving 12 bases of the junction unmatched. Germline V lookup: CDR1 ENHRY, CDR2 SYGVKD. The CDR3 here is CAISGTSGLSGGTQYF. The CDR3 region has the DNA TGTGCCATCAGCGGGACTAGCGGGTTATCAGGGGGTACGCAGTATTTT.

This clonotype was counted a few times. The chain recombines TRBV7-9 with TRBJ1-6; D is undetermined. CDR3 length equals 15 residues. Germline V gene lookup returns CDR1 SEHNR and CDR2 FQNEAQ (reference sequence). Trimming took 1 base from V and 9 from J, leaving 13 bases between them. The CDR3 sequence: CASSLGGYRSSPLHF. CDR3 DNA sequence: TGTGCCAGCAGCTTAGGGGGATATCGGAGTTCACCCCTCCACTTT.

This clonotype was seen ten or more times. The genes are TRBV7-2 and TRBJ2-6, with D hard to call. CDR1 and CDR2 from the germline V gene are SGHTA and FQGNSA. This CDR3 spans 13 amino acids. Between the trimmed V and J ends, which lost 8 bases and 4 bases, there was a span of 9 bases. This CDR3 is CASVSAGANVLTF. CDR3 sequence (DNA): TGTGCCAGCGTATCGGCCGGGGCCAACGTCCTGACTTTC.

This chain connects TRBV7-2 to TRBJ2-1; 8 bases fit TRBD1. Germline loops: CDR1 SGHTA, CDR2 FQGNSA. V was pared by 5 bases and J by 16 bases, with 10 bases of the junction left unmatched. This CDR3 has 12 amino acids. The CDR3 is CASSTRQGQIFF. In DNA, the CDR3 is TGTGCCAGCAGCACCCGACAGGGGCAAATATTCTTC.

This clonotype showed up just a few times. The chain is built from TRBV6-9 and TRBJ2-7; TRBD2 agrees at 11 bases. CDR1 and CDR2 (germline): MNHGY, SVAAGI. With V trimmed by 6 bases and J by 4 bases, 32 bases remained unmatched. CDR3 size: 23 residues. The CDR3 protein is CASSRIPLLAGEVTARILYEQYV. CDR3 in DNA: TGTGCCAGCAGCCGTATTCCCCTACTAGCGGGGGAAGTAACAGCTCGTATTTTATACGAGCAGTACGTC.

This clonotype was counted ten times or more. The genes are TRBV7-2 and TRBJ2-3, with unresolved D. This CDR3 comprises 16 residues. CDR1 is SGHTA, CDR2 FQGNSA, per germline. V lost 5 bases to trimming and J lost 2 bases, with 17 bases between them. The CDR3 bases are TGTGCCAGCAGCCGTAACCCAGCAACCCACACAGATACGCAGTATTTT. Amino acid sequence: CASSRNPATHTDTQYF.

The chain joins TRBV5-5 to TRBJ1-5; 7 nucleotides match TRBD1. Germline loops: CDR1 SGHKS, CDR2 YYEKEE (reference sequence). CDR3 length: 16 amino acids. Trimming removed 0 bases from V and 6 bases from J; junction bases left unmatched: 9. The CDR3 DNA follows: TGTGCCAGCAGCTTGGTGGTCGCGACAGGGCTTCAGCCCCAGCATTTT. It codes for CASSLVVATGLQPQHF.

The CDR3 sequence is CAIHDRDRGRDTQYF. The CDR3, as DNA: TGTGCCATCCATGACCGGGACAGGGGTAGAGATACGCAGTATTTT. This chain uses TRBV11-2 with TRBJ2-3; 10 bases agree with TRBD1. With 10 bases clipped from V and 5 bases from J, the junction kept 12 bases outside the gene matches. The length of the CDR3 is 15 residues. Germline CDR1 reads SGHAT; CDR2 reads FQNNGV. The complete variable domain, with remaining parts taken from reference TRBV11-2 and TRBJ2-3, reads EAGVAQSPRYKIIEKRQSVAFWCNPISGHATLYWYQQILGQGPKLLIQFQNNGVVDDSQLPKDRFSAERLKGVDSTLKIQPAKLEDSAVYLCAIHDRDRGRDTQYFGPGTRLTVL.

The CDR3 is CASSPDSLGGEQYF. DNA for the CDR3: TGCGCCAGCAGCCCGGACTCCCTCGGGGGCGAGCAGTACTTC. The gene calls are TRBV5-1 and TRBJ2-7; D perhaps matches TRBD2 (6 bases). The CDR3 runs 14 residues. The V end lost 4 bases, the J end lost 6 bases, and 17 bases lay between the germline ends. CDR1 is SGHRS and CDR2 is YFSETQ in the germline V gene.

This clonotype was seen at least ten times. The rearrangement links TRBV4-1 to TRBJ2-3, with D tentatively TRBD1 (6 bases). The V end was cut by 0 bases, the J end by 4 bases, with 11 bases between. Germline V gene sequence: CDR1 MGHRA, CDR2 YSYEKL. This CDR3 has 15 residues. Here the CDR3 reads CASSQETGWADTQYF. Written as DNA, the CDR3 is TGCGCCAGCAGCCAAGAAACAGGGTGGGCAGATACGCAGTATTTT.

The rearrangement uses TRBV5-1 and TRBJ1-2, with D perhaps matching TRBD1 (5 bases). This CDR3 is built from 14 residues. Deletions cut 5 bases from V and 6 bases from J, with 17 bases between. Germline CDR1 is SGHRS and CDR2 is YFSETQ. CDR3: CASRPDSGTDGYTF. The DNA of the CDR3 is TGCGCCAGCAGGCCGGACTCAGGGACCGATGGCTACACCTTC. Filled out from reference TRBV5-1 and TRBJ1-2, the complete variable domain reads KAGVTQTPRYLIKTRGQQVTLSCSPISGHRSVSWYQQTPGQGLQFLFEYFSETQRNKGNFPGRFSGRQFSNSRSEMNVSTLELGDSALYLCASRPDSGTDGYTFGSGTRLTVV.

This clonotype appeared a few times. The chain couples TRBV5-1 to TRBJ1-4, with 7 bases that match TRBD1. V trimming: 4 bases; J trimming: 8 bases; junction bases outside the gene matches: 11. Germline-derived CDR1 and CDR2 are SGHRS and YFSETQ. The CDR3 has 15 amino acids. The CDR3 bases are TGCGCCAGCAGCCCGCTGACAGGGATTGAGGAAAAACTGTTTTTT. This gives the protein CASSPLTGIEEKLFF.

This clonotype appeared a few times. The chain couples TRBV5-4 to TRBJ2-7, with 7 bases that match TRBD1. The V gene end was trimmed by 6 bases and the J gene end by 3 bases; junction bases not matched to a gene: 3. The CDR3 is 12 amino acids. Germline V lookup: CDR1 SGHNT, CDR2 YYREEE (reference sequence). CDR3 bases: TGTGCCAGCAACCGGGACAGCTACGAGCAGTACTTC. Translation gives CASNRDSYEQYF.